This T cell receptor (beta chain) was captured by sequencing in a study of CD8+ T cells in alopecia areata. Study-wide context: Those treated were given oral tofacitinib at 5 to 10 mg twice daily. Tofacitinib administration persisted for 6 to 18 months, succeeded by 6 months off drug.

Trimming removed 4 bases from V and 5 bases from J; junction bases left unmatched: 6. The germline CDR1 and CDR2 sequences are SGHTA and FQGNSA. CDR3 size: 15 residues. Comment on this clone: Its antigen is currently unknown.

Peripheral blood and lesional scalp punch biopsies came from alopecia areata patients. Study-wide findings and caveats: Higher clonality than in normal scalp was seen in lesional scalp, especially alopecia totalis/universalis.

Reverse transcription of extracted RNA yielded cDNA, which provided the sequencing template. Clones were read by immunoSEQ multiplex PCR, and TCRdb kept only the in-frame ones, dropping some. This sample carries some 170,000 clones, about 63% of them seen once, and the ten largest clones take around 1.6%. Material: CD4+ T cells sorted from blood, obtained at week 0. This sequence was found in a human donor with alopecia areata. This rearrangement joins TRBV7-2 to TRBJ2-2; TRBD2 matches at 8 bases. The CDR3 loop is CASSSVVAGTGELFF. The DNA of the CDR3 is TGTGCCAGCAGCTCCGTCGTAGCGGGGACCGGGGAGCTGTTTTTT.